What follows are 25 T cell receptor beta chains derived from one specimen sequenced in a study of cytomegalovirus exposure and HLA in healthy donors. With 60 Vbeta and 13 Jbeta primers, the PCR was carried out. This table comes from immunoSEQ multiplex PCR, and its TCRdb copy is limited to in-frame clones, with some not included. Of around 190,000 clones in the sample, less than 85% were seen once. Sequencing was performed on PBMCs. The receptor source for this set is a young man in good health and CMV-seropositive.

V usage is TRBV27 and J usage is TRBJ1-1; D call uncertain. CDR3 length: 14 residues. The V and J ends lost 5 bases and 6 bases respectively, with 16 bases between them. Germline loops: CDR1 MNHEY, CDR2 SMNVEV (reference sequence). The DNA for the CDR3 is TGTGCCAGCAGTGAAGCGGGAGGCCGGTCTGAAGCTTTCTTT. This translates into CASSEAGGRSEAFF.

The table lists this clone with a few counts. The rearrangement links TRBV15 to TRBJ2-7, with 8 bases fitting TRBD1. The ends lost 2 bases at V and 2 bases at J; junction bases unmatched: 5. Germline loops: CDR1 LNHNV, CDR2 YYDKDF (reference sequence). The CDR3 spans 15 residues. The CDR3 loop is CATSRISGGTYEQYF. Written as DNA, the CDR3 is TGTGCCACCAGCAGAATATCAGGGGGCACCTACGAGCAGTACTTC. Full variable domain (missing parts from reference TRBV15 and TRBJ2-7): DAMVIQNPRYQVTQFGKPVTLSCSQTLNHNVMYWYQQKSSQAPKLLFHYYDKDFNNEADTPDNFQSRRPNTSFCFLDIRSPGLGDTAMYLCATSRISGGTYEQYFGPGTRLTVT.

This clone was detected a few times. The rearrangement joins TRBV7-3 to TRBJ1-5; 8 bases agree with TRBD1. V was clipped by 5 bases and J by 7 bases; unmatched bases: 13. The germline gives CDR1 SGHTA, CDR2 FQGTGA. The CDR3 totals 16 residues. DNA of the CDR3: TGTGCCAGCAGCCCTTCCTCGACAGGGGCTTCACAGCCCCAGCATTTT. The encoded protein is CASSPSSTGASQPQHF.

The rearrangement joins TRBV7-9 to TRBJ1-1; D is undetermined. The CDR3 extends over 12 amino acids. The ends were cut back, 1 base at V and 5 bases at J, with 5 bases in the middle. In germline, CDR1 is SEHNR, CDR2 FQNEAQ (reference sequence). The CDR3 DNA sequence: TGTGCCAGCAGCTTAGTCGTGACTGAAGCTTTCTTT. Translated, it gives CASSLVVTEAFF.

V and J are TRBV5-6 and TRBJ2-7; 7 positions match TRBD1. Germline assignment: CDR1 SGHDT and CDR2 YYEEEE. CDR3 length: 19 residues. V lost 4 bases, J lost 0 bases, and 19 bases stayed unmatched. CDR3 bases: TGTGCCAGCAGCCCAACAAACCGCCTACAGGGGCAAAGCTCCTACGAGCAGTACTTC. This encodes CASSPTNRLQGQSSYEQYF. The whole variable domain, remainder taken from reference TRBV5-6 and TRBJ2-7, is DAGVTQSPTHLIKTRGQQVTLRCSPKSGHDTVSWYQQALGQGPQFIFQYYEEEERQRGNFPDRFSGHQFPNYSSELNVNALLLGDSALYLCASSPTNRLQGQSSYEQYFGPGTRLTVT.

The V gene is TRBV10-3, the J gene TRBJ1-1, with D maybe TRBD1 (6 bases). Between the trimmed V and J ends, which lost 3 bases and 4 bases, there was a span of 15 bases. CDR3 length: 15 residues. The germline V gene encodes CDR1 ENHRY and CDR2 SYGVKD. The DNA of the CDR3 is TGTGCCATCAGTGAATCAAGACAGGTCGGCACTGAAGCTTTCTTT. This translates into CAISESRQVGTEAFF.

The chain uses TRBV2 and TRBJ2-7; D not certain. V was clipped by 10 bases and J by 8 bases, with 18 bases between them. The V gene's germline CDR1 is SNHLY and CDR2 FYNNEI. This CDR3 is built from 12 residues. In DNA, the CDR3 is TGTGCCAACAAACCCTCTGACACCCAGCAGTACTTC. This sequence encodes CANKPSDTQQYF.

V is TRBV7-3 and J is TRBJ2-2; a possible D gene is TRBD2 (5 bases). CDR1 is SGHTA and CDR2 is FQGTGA in the germline V gene. With 5 bases removed from V and 8 bases from J, the gap between germline ends came to 15 bases. CDR3 size: 14 residues. This CDR3 reads CASSPPSNPGELFF. The CDR3, as DNA: TGTGCCAGCAGCCCGCCTAGCAACCCGGGGGAGCTGTTTTTT.

The chain is built from TRBV30 and TRBJ1-2, with 7 bases identical to TRBD1. The CDR3 has 13 residues. Germline V CDR1 and CDR2: GTSNPN, SVGIG (reference sequence). Trimming at V came to 4 bases and at J to 6 bases, leaving 8 bases not matched to a gene. The DNA for the CDR3 is TGTGCCTGGACCCCTGACAGGGTGGATGGCTACACCTTC. Encoded protein: CAWTPDRVDGYTF. Combining the CDR3 with reference TRBV30 and TRBJ1-2 gives the whole variable domain SQTIHQWPATLVQPVGSPLSLECTVEGTSNPNLYWYRQAAGRGLQLLFYSVGIGQISSEVPQNLSASRPQDRQFILSSKKLLLSDSGFYLCAWTPDRVDGYTFGSGTRLTVV.

This chain links TRBV5-1 with TRBJ1-5; D uncertain. Germline V CDR1 and CDR2: SGHRS, YFSETQ. This CDR3 has 14 amino acids. V lost 0 bases and J 3 bases, leaving 7 bases between the germline ends. This CDR3 reads CASSLESTNQPQHF. The CDR3 coding sequence is TGCGCCAGCAGCTTGGAGAGCACCAATCAGCCCCAGCATTTT.

This chain joins TRBV4-2 and TRBJ1-2, with 7 bases lining up with TRBD1. V lost 2 bases, J lost 4 bases, and 4 bases stayed unmatched. This CDR3 comprises 14 residues. CDR1 and CDR2 (germline): LGHNA, YNFKEQ. The CDR3 spells CASSQYGTAYGYTF. The CDR3 DNA is TGTGCCAGCAGCCAATACGGGACAGCCTATGGCTACACCTTC.

Only one count was recorded for this clone. The chain uses TRBV14 and TRBJ2-1; 8 bases agree with TRBD1. V lost 4 bases and J lost 3; bases outside the gene matches: 8. The germline V gene has CDR1 SGHDN and CDR2 FVKESK. The CDR3 is 16 amino acids. CDR3 DNA sequence: TGTGCCAGCAGCCGCGACAGGGGTTCAGTCTACAATGAGCAGTTCTTC. This codes for CASSRDRGSVYNEQFF.

This sequence joins TRBV6-5 and TRBJ1-2; 7 bases are shared with TRBD1. The CDR3 is 15 residues long. CDR1 and CDR2 from the germline V gene are MNHEY and SVGAGI. The ends lost 4 bases at V and 4 bases at J; junction bases unmatched: 9. The CDR3 sequence: CASSSAPGQSYGYTF. The CDR3, as DNA: TGTGCCAGCAGTTCCGCGCCGGGACAGAGCTATGGCTACACCTTC.

This sequence joins TRBV27 and TRBJ2-2; D possibly corresponds to TRBD2 (7 bases). The V end lost 8 bases, the J end lost 4 bases, and 20 bases lay between the germline ends. Germline assignment: CDR1 MNHEY and CDR2 SMNVEV (reference sequence). This CDR3 has 16 residues. DNA of the CDR3: TGTGCCAGCGGCCGATGGGGGGGCTACGGCACCGGGGAGCTGTTTTTT. It translates to CASGRWGGYGTGELFF.

The chain links TRBV13 to TRBJ1-1, with 8 nucleotides matching TRBD1. The V and J ends lost 3 bases and 0 bases, in that order; junction bases with no gene match: 9. This CDR3 has 17 residues. Per the germline V gene, CDR1 is PRHDT and CDR2 is FYEKMQ (reference sequence). In DNA, the CDR3 is TGTGCCAGCAGCTTGACCTTCGGGACAGGTATGAACACTGAAGCTTTCTTT. Protein sequence: CASSLTFGTGMNTEAFF.

This chain joins TRBV21-1 and TRBJ2-1; the table's D call, TRBD1, has no DNA check behind it. TRBV21-1 is marked as a pseudogene. The CDR3 covers 14 residues. CDR3 bases: TGTGCCAGCATCCAAGCGGGGCGCTACAATGAGCAGTTCTTC. Translation gives CASIQAGRYNEQFF.

The chain is built from TRBV4-1 and TRBJ1-2, with D unresolved. CDR3 length equals 13 residues. The germline V and J ends were trimmed by 3 bases and 4 bases, with 9 bases remaining between them. CDR1 and CDR2 from the germline V gene are MGHRA and YSYEKL. CDR3 in DNA: TGCGCCAGCAGCCAGCTCGGACTCTATGGCTACACCTTC. As protein: CASSQLGLYGYTF.

A few counts support this clone. This chain uses TRBV21-1 with TRBJ2-5; TRBD1 is the table's D call, not checked against the DNA. TRBV21-1 is classified as a pseudogene. This CDR3 is built from 16 residues. The CDR3 DNA follows: TGTGCCAGCAGCAATACGTTCGGACAGCTCCAAGAGACCCAGTACTTC. As protein: CASSNTFGQLQETQYF.

This clone showed up just a few times. This rearrangement joins TRBV6-5 to TRBJ2-5, with D unresolved. The DNA end favors TRBJ2-7, so the J call may be wrong. From germline, CDR1 is MNHEY and CDR2 SVGAGI. The length of the CDR3 is 13 residues. The CDR3 DNA reads as TGTGCCAGCAGGTCCCCTCTAGGCTACGAGCAGTACTTC. This gives the protein CASRSPLGYEQYF.

V is TRBV25-1 and J is TRBJ2-3; D gene uncertain. The CDR3 is made up of 10 amino acids. Trimming took 8 bases from V and 6 from J, leaving 6 bases between them. From germline, CDR1 is MGHDK and CDR2 SYGVNS. CDR3 coding DNA: TGTGCCAGCGGAGTGGATACGCAGTATTTT. This translates into CASGVDTQYF.

The V and J genes are TRBV29-1 and TRBJ1-1; possible D gene TRBD1, 5 bases. The CDR3 has 13 amino acids. Between the trimmed V and J ends, which lost 7 bases and 4 bases, there was a span of 16 bases. Germline CDR1 reads SQVTM; CDR2 reads ANQGSEA. CDR3 residues: CSASPGIGTEAFF. The CDR3 nucleotides are TGCAGCGCATCCCCAGGGATTGGCACTGAAGCTTTCTTT.

The rearrangement uses TRBV10-3 and TRBJ1-5; 8 bases map to TRBD1. The CDR3 extends over 14 amino acids. CDR1 and CDR2 (germline): ENHRY, SYGVKD. V gave up 11 bases and J gave up 7 bases; unmatched junction bases: 13. CDR3 residues: CASNPQGEGQPQHF. DNA of the CDR3: TGTGCCTCCAATCCACAGGGGGAGGGACAGCCCCAGCATTTT.

The chain couples TRBV6-5 to TRBJ1-2; TRBD1 matches 8 bases. The CDR3 consists of 15 residues. Germline lookup yields CDR1 MNHEY and CDR2 SVGAGI. J lost 3 bases, V lost 2 bases, and 5 bases had no gene match. The CDR3 is CASSYATGADYGYTF. The CDR3 DNA reads TGTGCCAGCAGTTACGCGACAGGGGCAGACTATGGCTACACCTTC.

CDR3 coding DNA: TGTGCCAGCAGCGGGCCCGGAGGGGGCAAATCACCCCTCCACTTT. This codes for CASSGPGGGKSPLHF. The chain recombines TRBV5-6 with TRBJ1-6; 7 bases fit TRBD1. Germline CDR1 and CDR2: SGHDT and YYEEEE. This CDR3 has 15 residues. Germline trimming cut 4 bases from V and 10 bases from J; bases unmatched to any gene: 11.

The chain links TRBV6-5 to TRBJ2-2; D is perhaps TRBD1 (6 bases). CDR3 length equals 14 residues. CDR1 and CDR2 from the germline V gene are MNHEY and SVGAGI. V was cut by 10 bases and J by 2 bases, with 14 bases left in between. The CDR3 bases are TGTGCCACGTCCTACGGGACAAACACCGGGGAGCTGTTTTTT. Protein: CATSYGTNTGELFF.